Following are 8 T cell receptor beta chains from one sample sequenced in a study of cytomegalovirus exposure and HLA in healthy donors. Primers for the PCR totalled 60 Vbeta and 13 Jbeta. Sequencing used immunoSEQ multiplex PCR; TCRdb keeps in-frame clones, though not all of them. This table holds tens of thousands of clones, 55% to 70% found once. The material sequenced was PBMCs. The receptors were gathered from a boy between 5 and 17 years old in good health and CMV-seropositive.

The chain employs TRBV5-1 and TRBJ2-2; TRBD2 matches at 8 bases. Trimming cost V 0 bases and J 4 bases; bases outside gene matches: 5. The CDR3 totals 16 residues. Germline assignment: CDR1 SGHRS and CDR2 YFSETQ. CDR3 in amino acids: CASSLVIAGPTGELFF. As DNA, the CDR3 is TGCGCCAGCAGCTTGGTGATAGCGGGGCCCACCGGGGAGCTGTTTTTT.

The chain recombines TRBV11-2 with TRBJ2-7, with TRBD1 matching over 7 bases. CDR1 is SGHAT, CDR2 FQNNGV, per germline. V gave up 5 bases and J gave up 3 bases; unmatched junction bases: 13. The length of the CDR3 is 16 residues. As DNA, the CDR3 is TGTGCCAGCAGCCCAGACCCGACAGGGACCCACTACGAGCAGTACTTC. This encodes CASSPDPTGTHYEQYF. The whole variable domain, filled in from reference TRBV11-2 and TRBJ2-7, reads EAGVAQSPRYKIIEKRQSVAFWCNPISGHATLYWYQQILGQGPKLLIQFQNNGVVDDSQLPKDRFSAERLKGVDSTLKIQPAKLEDSAVYLCASSPDPTGTHYEQYFGPGTRLTVT.

Here the CDR3 DNA reads TGTGCCAGCAGCCCTCTACCCACGACGAACACCGGGGAGCTGTTTTTT. It codes for CASSPLPTTNTGELFF. The gene calls are TRBV7-6 and TRBJ2-2; D is unclear. V was trimmed by 5 bases and J by 0 bases, leaving 13 bases between them. Per the germline V gene, CDR1 is SGHVS and CDR2 is FNYEAQ. This CDR3 is built from 16 residues.

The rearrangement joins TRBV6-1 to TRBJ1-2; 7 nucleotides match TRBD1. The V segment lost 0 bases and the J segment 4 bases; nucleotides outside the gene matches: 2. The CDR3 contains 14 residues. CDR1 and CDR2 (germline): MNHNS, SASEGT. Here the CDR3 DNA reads TGTGCCAGCAGTGAAGCGTACAGGGGCTATGGCTACACCTTC. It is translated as CASSEAYRGYGYTF.

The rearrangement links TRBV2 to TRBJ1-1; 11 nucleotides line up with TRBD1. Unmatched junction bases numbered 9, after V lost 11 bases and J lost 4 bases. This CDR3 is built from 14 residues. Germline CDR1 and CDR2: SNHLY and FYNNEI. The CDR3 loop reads CAGQKGQGGTEAFF. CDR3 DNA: TGTGCCGGGCAAAAGGGACAGGGGGGCACTGAAGCTTTCTTT.

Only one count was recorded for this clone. The CDR3, as DNA: TGTGCCAGCAGCCAACAGGGGATTGACACTGAAGCTTTCTTT. Residues: CASSQQGIDTEAFF. This rearrangement joins TRBV13 to TRBJ1-1; 7 positions match TRBD1. The CDR3 is 14 amino acids. Trimming at V came to 5 bases and at J to 3 bases, leaving 6 bases not matched to a gene. CDR1 and CDR2 from the germline V gene are PRHDT and FYEKMQ (reference sequence). Combining the CDR3 with reference TRBV13 and TRBJ1-1 gives the whole variable domain AAGVIQSPRHLIKEKRETATLKCYPIPRHDTVYWYQQGPGQDPQFLISFYEKMQSDKGSIPDRFSAQQFSDYHSELNMSSLELGDSALYFCASSQQGIDTEAFFGQGTRLTVV.

The CDR3 protein is CSVMLDRGPGETQYF. The CDR3 coding sequence is TGCAGCGTGATGCTAGACAGGGGACCGGGAGAGACCCAGTACTTC. The rearrangement uses TRBV29-1 and TRBJ2-5; 8 nucleotides agree with TRBD1. CDR1 is SQVTM, CDR2 ANQGSEA, per germline. CDR3 length: 15 amino acids. With 6 bases clipped from V and 4 bases from J, the junction kept 13 bases outside the gene matches.

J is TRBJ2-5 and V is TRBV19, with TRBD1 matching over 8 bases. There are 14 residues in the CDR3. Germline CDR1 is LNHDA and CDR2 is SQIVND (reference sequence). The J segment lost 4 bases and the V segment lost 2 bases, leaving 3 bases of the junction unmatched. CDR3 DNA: TGTGCCAGTAGTATACAGGGGGCGCGAGAGACCCAGTACTTC. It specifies CASSIQGARETQYF.